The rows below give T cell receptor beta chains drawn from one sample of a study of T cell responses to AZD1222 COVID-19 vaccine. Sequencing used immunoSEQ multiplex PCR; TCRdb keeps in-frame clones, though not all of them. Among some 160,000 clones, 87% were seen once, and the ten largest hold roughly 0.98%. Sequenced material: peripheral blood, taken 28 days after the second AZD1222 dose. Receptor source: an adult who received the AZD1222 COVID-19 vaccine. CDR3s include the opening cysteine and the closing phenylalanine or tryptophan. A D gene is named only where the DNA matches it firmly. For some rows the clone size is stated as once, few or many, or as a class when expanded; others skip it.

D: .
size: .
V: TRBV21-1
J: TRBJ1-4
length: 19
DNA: TGTGCCAGCAGCAAAGGACGGAGGCCCGGGACAGGGGAAAATGAAAAACTGTTTTTT
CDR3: CASSKGRRPGTGENEKLFF

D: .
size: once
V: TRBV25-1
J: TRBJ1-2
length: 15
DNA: TGTGCCAGCAGCCCCATAGGGAGAGGGTACTATGGCTACACCTTC
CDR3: CASSPIGRGYYGYTF

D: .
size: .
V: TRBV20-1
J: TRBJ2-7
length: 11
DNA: TGCAGTGCTAGTTTAGATTACGAGCAGTACTTC
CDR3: CSASLDYEQYF

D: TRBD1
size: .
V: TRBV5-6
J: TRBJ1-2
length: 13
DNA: TGTGCCAGCAGTTTTGACAGGGGTGGTGGCTACACCTTC
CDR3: CASSFDRGGGYTF

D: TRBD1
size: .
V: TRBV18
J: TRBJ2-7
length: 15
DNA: TGTGCCAGCTCGACCGGGACAGGGCTCTCCTACGAGCAGTACTTC
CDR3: CASSTGTGLSYEQYF

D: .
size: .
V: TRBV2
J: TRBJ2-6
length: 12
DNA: TGTGCCAGCAGTTCTGGGGCCAACGTCCTGACTTTC
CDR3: CASSSGANVLTF

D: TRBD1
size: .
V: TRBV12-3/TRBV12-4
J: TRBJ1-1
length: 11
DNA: TGTGCCAGCCTTGGGACAGCTGGCGCTTTCTTT
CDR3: CASLGTAGAFF

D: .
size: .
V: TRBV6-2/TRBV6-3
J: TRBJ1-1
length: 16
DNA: TGTGCCAGCAGTTACTCGCCCGAGGCTATGAACACTGAAGCTTTCTTT
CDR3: CASSYSPEAMNTEAFF

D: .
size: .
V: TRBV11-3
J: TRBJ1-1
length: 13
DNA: TGTGCCAGCAGTAAGGGGGGGAACACTGAAGCTTTCTTT
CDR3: CASSKGGNTEAFF

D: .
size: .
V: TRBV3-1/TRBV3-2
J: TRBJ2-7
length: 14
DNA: TGTGCCAGCAGCCCTCCCCGGGACAAATACGAGCAGTACTTC
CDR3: CASSPPRDKYEQYF

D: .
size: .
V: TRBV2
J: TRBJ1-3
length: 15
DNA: TGTGCCAGCAGTGTAGCAGGGAACTCTGGAAACACCATATATTTT
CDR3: CASSVAGNSGNTIYF

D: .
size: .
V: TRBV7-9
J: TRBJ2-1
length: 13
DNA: TGTGCCAGCAGTATAAGTTCCCCTAATGAGCAGTTCTTC
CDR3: CASSISSPNEQFF

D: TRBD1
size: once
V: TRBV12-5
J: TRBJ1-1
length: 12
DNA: TGTGCTAGTGGGATACAGGGGACTGAAGCTTTCTTT
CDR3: CASGIQGTEAFF

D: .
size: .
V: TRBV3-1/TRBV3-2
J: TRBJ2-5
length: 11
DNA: TGTGCCAGCAGCCAACAGTGGGCCCAGTACTTC
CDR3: CASSQQWAQYF

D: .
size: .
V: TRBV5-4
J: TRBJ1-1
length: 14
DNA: TGTGCCAGCAGCCCCGGGACGGTGAACACTGAAGCTTTCTTT
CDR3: CASSPGTVNTEAFF

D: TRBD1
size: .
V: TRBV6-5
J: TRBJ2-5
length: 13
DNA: TGTGCCAGCAGTTACTACAGGGGGGAGACCCAGTACTTC
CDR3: CASSYYRGETQYF

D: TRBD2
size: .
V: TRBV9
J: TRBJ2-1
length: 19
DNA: TGTGCCAGCAGCGTAGCTATAACTAGCGGGGGCCCTCACTACAATGAGCAGTTCTTC
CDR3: CASSVAITSGGPHYNEQFF

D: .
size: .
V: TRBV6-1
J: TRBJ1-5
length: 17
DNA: TGTGCCAGCAGTGCCCTCATGGCCACAGGGTCCAATCAGCCCCAGCATTTT
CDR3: CASSALMATGSNQPQHF

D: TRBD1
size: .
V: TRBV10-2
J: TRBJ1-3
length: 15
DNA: TGCGCCAGCAGTGAGGGGGACAGGGTTGGAAACACCATATATTTT
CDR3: CASSEGDRVGNTIYF

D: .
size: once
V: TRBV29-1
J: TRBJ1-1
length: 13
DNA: TGCAGCGTCCGCCGGGGGCCTGACACTGAAGCTTTCTTT
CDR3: CSVRRGPDTEAFF

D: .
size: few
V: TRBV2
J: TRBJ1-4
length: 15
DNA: .
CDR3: CASSTSKGSNEKLFF

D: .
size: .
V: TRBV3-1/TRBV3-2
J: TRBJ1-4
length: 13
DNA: TGTGCCAGCAGCCAAGGGAGGGGGGAAAAACTGTTTTTT
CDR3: CASSQGRGEKLFF

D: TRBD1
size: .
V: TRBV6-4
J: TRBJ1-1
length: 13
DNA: TGTGCCAGCAGTGCTCAGGGGGACACTGAAGCTTTCTTT
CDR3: CASSAQGDTEAFF

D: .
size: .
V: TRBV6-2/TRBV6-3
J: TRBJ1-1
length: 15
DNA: TGTGCCAGCAGTCCGGGGGGCGGCCGACGTACTGAAGCTTTCTTT
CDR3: CASSPGGGRRTEAFF

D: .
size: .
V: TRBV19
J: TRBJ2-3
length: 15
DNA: TGTGCCAGTAGTTCCCACCGGGGCGGAACAGATACGCAGTATTTT
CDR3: CASSSHRGGTDTQYF

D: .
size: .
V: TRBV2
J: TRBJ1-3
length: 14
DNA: TGTGCCAGCAGTGAGTGGGTTCCGGGAAACACCATATATTTT
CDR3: CASSEWVPGNTIYF

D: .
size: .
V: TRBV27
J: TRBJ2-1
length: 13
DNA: TGTGCCAGCAGTTTACGGGGGTACAATGAGCAGTTCTTC
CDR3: CASSLRGYNEQFF

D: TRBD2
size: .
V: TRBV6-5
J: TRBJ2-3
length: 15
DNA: TGTGCCAGCGGATCTTTAGCGGGGGGGCGAGATACGCAGTATTTT
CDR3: CASGSLAGGRDTQYF

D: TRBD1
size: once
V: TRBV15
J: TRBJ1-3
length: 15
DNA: TGTGCCGCCAGCAGAGATCGAGGCAGGGGGAACACCATATATTTT
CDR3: CAASRDRGRGNTIYF

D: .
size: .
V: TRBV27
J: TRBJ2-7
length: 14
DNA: TGTGCCAGCAGTTTATCGGGGGGGCAGGACGAGCAGTACTTC
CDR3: CASSLSGGQDEQYF

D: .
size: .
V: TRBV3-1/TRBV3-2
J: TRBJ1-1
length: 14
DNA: TGTGCCAGTAGCCCCGTACGCCCGAACACTGAAGCTTTCTTT
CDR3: CASSPVRPNTEAFF

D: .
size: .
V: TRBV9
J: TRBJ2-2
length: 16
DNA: TGTGCCAGCAGCGTAGGGACTGGTTATAGGACCGGGGAGCTGTTTTTT
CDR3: CASSVGTGYRTGELFF

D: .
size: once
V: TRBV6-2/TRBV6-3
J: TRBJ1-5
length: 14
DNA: TGTGCCAGCAGTTACACGATGATGAATCAGCCCCAGCATTTT
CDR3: CASSYTMMNQPQHF

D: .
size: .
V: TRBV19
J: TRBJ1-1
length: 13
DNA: TGTGCCAGTAGTATAGCCCCGAACACTGAAGCTTTCTTT
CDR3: CASSIAPNTEAFF

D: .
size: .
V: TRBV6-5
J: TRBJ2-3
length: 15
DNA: TGTGCCAGCAGTCGAGGGGGTTTCAGCACAGATACGCAGTATTTT
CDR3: CASSRGGFSTDTQYF

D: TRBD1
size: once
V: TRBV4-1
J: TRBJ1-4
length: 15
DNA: TGCGCCAGCAGCCAAGATGGACAGGGTCGTGAAAAACTGTTTTTT
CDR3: CASSQDGQGREKLFF

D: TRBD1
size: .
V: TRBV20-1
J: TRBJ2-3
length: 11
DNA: TGCAGTGCCGCACAGGGGGATACGCAGTATTTT
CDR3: CSAAQGDTQYF

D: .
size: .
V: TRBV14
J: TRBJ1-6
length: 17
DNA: TGTGCCAGCAGCCACTCTTACGGCCGGTATTATAATTCACCCCTCCACTTT
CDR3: CASSHSYGRYYNSPLHF